The rows below give T cell receptor beta chains drawn from one sample of a study of cytomegalovirus exposure and HLA in healthy donors. This table comes from immunoSEQ multiplex PCR, and its TCRdb copy is limited to in-frame clones, with some not included. The table includes 150,000 or so clones, roughly 80% detected once. The sample comprised PBMCs. The receptors were sampled from a woman in her thirties or forties in good health and CMV-seropositive. Each CDR3 is given with its conserved first and last residue. The D gene is left open where the match is weak. Not every row has a clone size; where given, it reads once, few, many or a size class.

D	V	size	J	CDR3	DNA
TRBD1	TRBV5-1	-	TRBJ1-2	CASSLDVTGYGYTF	TGCGCCAGCAGCTTGGATGTGACAGGGTATGGCTACACCTTC
-	TRBV10-2	-	TRBJ1-1	CASSESGGGTEAFF	TGCGCCAGCAGTGAAAGCGGGGGAGGCACTGAAGCTTTCTTT
-	TRBV23-1	few	TRBJ2-7	CASSQRRGQRTSYEQYF	TGCGCCAGCAGTCAGCGGAGAGGACAGCGAACCTCCTACGAGCAGTACTTC
TRBD1	TRBV7-6	-	TRBJ1-1	CASSAGTGVYEAFF	TGTGCCAGCAGCGCTGGGACAGGGGTGTATGAAGCTTTCTTT
-	TRBV18	-	TRBJ1-1	CASSPPSQNTEAFF	TGTGCCAGCTCACCACCGTCACAAAACACTGAAGCTTTCTTT
TRBD1	TRBV6-5	few	TRBJ1-1	CASSYGDRGRTEAFF	TGTGCCAGCAGTTACGGGGATAGGGGGCGCACTGAAGCTTTCTTT
TRBD1	TRBV10-3	-	TRBJ2-7	CAATDPAGTGAYEQYF	TGTGCCGCAACCGACCCGGCCGGGACAGGGGCGTACGAGCAGTACTTC
TRBD1	TRBV7-9	once	TRBJ2-5	CASSTGQPTQETQYF	TGTGCCAGCAGCACGGGACAGCCGACACAAGAGACCCAGTACTTC
TRBD1	TRBV28	-	TRBJ2-7	CATWPRGQGASHYPYEQYF	TGTGCCACCTGGCCGAGGGGACAGGGGGCGTCTCATTACCCCTACGAGCAGTACTTC
TRBD2	TRBV5-4	-	TRBJ2-7	CASSLGLAGAYEQYF	TGTGCCAGCAGCTTGGGACTAGCGGGGGCCTACGAGCAGTACTTC
-	TRBV28	-	TRBJ2-7	CASSGGAHEQYF	TGTGCCAGCAGTGGGGGGGCCCACGAGCAGTACTTC
TRBD1	TRBV7-3	-	TRBJ2-2	CASSRTGTGELFF	TGTGCCAGCAGCCGGACAGGCACCGGGGAGCTGTTTTTT
TRBD2	TRBV5-1	once	TRBJ2-7	CASSWVGGGPNYEQYF	TGCGCCAGCAGCTGGGTGGGCGGGGGGCCAAACTACGAGCAGTACTTC
-	TRBV13	-	TRBJ1-2	CASSSVLEGTEEYGYTF	TGTGCCAGCAGCTCAGTCTTGGAGGGGACGGAAGAATATGGCTACACCTTC
-	TRBV5-4	few	TRBJ1-5	CASSFPGQPQHF	TGTGCCAGCAGCTTTCCAGGCCAGCCCCAGCATTTT
TRBD1	TRBV6-1	-	TRBJ1-1	CASSEGTGGTEAFF	TGTGCCAGCAGTGAAGGGACAGGGGGCACTGAAGCTTTCTTT
-	TRBV19	-	TRBJ1-4	CASSISRGGVGKLFF	TGTGCCAGTAGTATAAGCAGGGGTGGAGTGGGAAAACTGTTTTTT
TRBD1	TRBV7-2	-	TRBJ1-2	CASSSTRGQGGDYGYTF	TGTGCCAGCAGCTCCACCAGAGGGCAGGGGGGAGACTATGGCTACACCTTC
-	TRBV6-6	once	TRBJ2-3	CASSSQRARTDTQYF	TGTGCCAGCAGTTCCCAGAGGGCGCGAACAGATACGCAGTATTTT
-	TRBV5-1	-	TRBJ1-5	CASSLDSGGNQPQHF	TGCGCCAGCAGCTTGGATTCGGGAGGCAATCAGCCCCAGCATTTT
-	TRBV7-7	-	TRBJ1-3	CASSLAQGNTIYF	TGTGCCAGCAGCTTGGCACAGGGAAACACCATATATTTT
TRBD1	TRBV7-9	-	TRBJ1-2	CASRLGQGAPGGYTF	TGTGCCAGCAGACTAGGACAGGGGGCGCCGGGAGGCTACACCTTC
-	TRBV6-5	-	TRBJ2-5	CASSYSPDSGETQYF	TGTGCCAGCAGTTACTCGCCGGACAGTGGGGAGACCCAGTACTTC
TRBD1	TRBV4-1	-	TRBJ2-3	CASSRIGQGRSDTQYF	TGCGCCAGCAGCCGGATCGGACAGGGAAGGTCAGATACGCAGTATTTT
-	TRBV4-3	-	TRBJ1-1	CASRPTGVNTEAFF	TGCGCCAGCAGGCCTACAGGAGTGAACACTGAAGCTTTCTTT
-	TRBV7-9	-	TRBJ2-5	CASSPGSGKETQYF	TGTGCCAGCAGCCCGGGAAGCGGTAAAGAGACCCAGTACTTC
TRBD1	TRBV18	-	TRBJ1-4	CASSDFGQGEKLFF	TGTGCCAGCTCCGACTTTGGACAGGGTGAAAAACTGTTTTTT
-	TRBV10-3	-	TRBJ1-2	CAISESSTGYGYTF	TGTGCCATCAGTGAGTCGAGCACAGGCTATGGCTACACCTTC
-	TRBV5-1	-	TRBJ1-1	CASSLDQGGFTEAFF	TGCGCCAGCAGCTTGGATCAGGGAGGTTTCACTGAAGCTTTCTTT
-	TRBV28	-	TRBJ1-2	CASSSPSGPLGYGYTF	TGTGCCAGCAGTTCGCCTTCAGGGCCTCTAGGGTATGGCTACACCTTC
-	TRBV29-1	few	TRBJ1-3	CSVTVSSGNTIYF	TGCAGCGTTACAGTAAGCTCTGGAAACACCATATATTTT
-	TRBV28	once	TRBJ2-3	CASSPIRSVDTQYF	TGTGCCAGCAGTCCCATCAGATCCGTCGATACGCAGTATTTT
TRBD1	TRBV4-2	-	TRBJ1-1	CASSQVQGGNTEAFF	TGTGCCAGCAGCCAAGTTCAGGGGGGGAACACTGAAGCTTTCTTT
TRBD1	TRBV7-2	-	TRBJ1-3	CASSSQIRQGYAF	TGTGCCAGCAGCTCGCAAATCAGACAGGGATATGCTTTT
TRBD2	TRBV6-1	-	TRBJ2-1	CASSAGTSGYNEQFF	TGTGCCAGCAGTGCCGGGACTAGCGGCTACAATGAGCAGTTCTTC
-	TRBV29-1	-	TRBJ2-1	CSVGHSNEQFF	TGCAGCGTTGGTCACAGCAATGAGCAGTTCTTC
TRBD1	TRBV27	-	TRBJ2-1	CASSPKGASYNEQFF	TGTGCCAGCAGTCCCAAGGGGGCCTCCTACAATGAGCAGTTCTTC
TRBD1	TRBV27	-	TRBJ1-1	CASRPQGGSTEAFF	TGTGCCAGCAGACCACAGGGGGGGAGCACTGAAGCTTTCTTT
TRBD1	TRBV5-1	-	TRBJ1-2	CASSGETGSGYTF	TGCGCCAGCAGCGGGGAGACAGGGAGTGGCTACACCTTC
TRBD1	TRBV6-1	once	TRBJ2-7	CASTEQGAYEQYF	TGTGCCAGCACCGAACAGGGGGCATACGAGCAGTACTTC
-	TRBV5-6	-	TRBJ1-2	CASSLDREFAF	TGTGCCAGCAGCTTGGACAGGGAATTCGCCTTC
TRBD2	TRBV7-2	-	TRBJ2-2	CASSLMAGGRSGELFF	TGTGCCAGCAGCTTAATGGCGGGGGGGCGAAGCGGGGAGCTGTTTTTT
TRBD1	TRBV14	-	TRBJ1-2	CASSQVHGRGLGYTF	TGTGCCAGCAGCCAAGTCCACGGCAGGGGGCTTGGCTACACCTTC
TRBD1	TRBV2	-	TRBJ1-1	CASSPQGAGTEAFF	TGTGCCAGCAGCCCACAGGGGGCGGGCACTGAAGCTTTCTTT
-	TRBV6-5	few	TRBJ2-2	CASSYDRRVGELFF	TGTGCCAGCAGTTACGACAGGAGAGTTGGGGAGCTGTTTTTT
TRBD1	TRBV7-9	-	TRBJ2-3	CSSSLGNRGSFTDTQYF	TGTTCCAGCAGTCTGGGAAACAGGGGGTCTTTCACAGATACGCAGTATTTT
TRBD1	TRBV5-1	-	TRBJ1-2	CASSPQGEIYGYTF	TGCGCCAGCAGCCCACAGGGGGAGATCTATGGCTACACCTTC
TRBD2	TRBV7-9	-	TRBJ2-3	CASSLVAGGPMGTDTQYF	TGTGCCAGCAGCTTAGTAGCGGGGGGGCCTATGGGCACAGATACGCAGTATTTT
-	TRBV5-1	-	TRBJ1-6	CASSPAESSYNSPLHF	TGCGCCAGCAGCCCGGCGGAGAGCTCCTATAATTCACCCCTCCACTTT
-	TRBV6-1	-	TRBJ2-7	CASSEARSAGIYEQYF	TGTGCCAGCAGTGAAGCGAGGTCGGCGGGGATCTACGAGCAGTACTTC
TRBD2	TRBV6-1	-	TRBJ2-7	CASTVGGSYEQYF	TGTGCCAGCACGGTCGGGGGGTCCTACGAGCAGTACTTC
-	TRBV2	-	TRBJ2-1	CASTGLHYNEQFF	TGTGCCAGCACTGGACTTCACTACAATGAGCAGTTCTTC
TRBD1	TRBV28	-	TRBJ1-2	CASTLQGGGNYGYTF	TGTGCCAGTACGTTACAGGGGGGAGGTAACTATGGCTACACCTTC
-	TRBV5-5	-	TRBJ1-5	CASSLGPGSNQPQHF	TGTGCCAGCAGCTTGGGTCCGGGGAGCAATCAGCCCCAGCATTTT
-	TRBV30	-	TRBJ2-6	CAQPRGSGANVLTF	TGTGCGCAACCCAGAGGGTCTGGGGCCAACGTCCTGACTTTC
-	TRBV2	-	TRBJ2-2	CASSEQVVTGELFF	TGTGCCAGCAGTGAACAGGTTGTGACCGGGGAGCTGTTTTTT
-	TRBV28	-	TRBJ1-5	CASSSRARVQPQHF	TGTGCCAGCAGTTCTCGTGCGCGGGTTCAGCCCCAGCATTTT
TRBD2	TRBV30	-	TRBJ2-1	CAWSWGGSYNEQFF	TGTGCCTGGAGTTGGGGGGGCTCCTACAATGAGCAGTTCTTC
TRBD1	TRBV6-1	-	TRBJ1-2	CASSGTGGYGYTF	TGTGCCAGCAGCGGGACAGGGGGCTATGGCTACACCTTC
TRBD2	TRBV6-5	-	TRBJ2-2	CASKPLAGGWELFF	TGTGCCAGCAAGCCCCTAGCGGGGGGTTGGGAGCTGTTTTTT